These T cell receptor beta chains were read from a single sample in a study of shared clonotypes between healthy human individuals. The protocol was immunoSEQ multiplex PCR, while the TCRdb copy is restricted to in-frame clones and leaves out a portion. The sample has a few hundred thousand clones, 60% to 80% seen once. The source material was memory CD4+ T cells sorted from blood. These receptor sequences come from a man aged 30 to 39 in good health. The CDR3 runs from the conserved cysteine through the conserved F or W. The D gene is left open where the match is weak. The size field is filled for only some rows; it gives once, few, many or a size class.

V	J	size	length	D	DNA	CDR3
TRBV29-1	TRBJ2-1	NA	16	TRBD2	TGCAGCGTTACCACCCCACTAGCGGACTCCTACAATGAGCAGTTCTTC	CSVTTPLADSYNEQFF
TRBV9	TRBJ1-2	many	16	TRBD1	TGTGCCAGCAGCTACTACGACAGGGTTGGAAGGAATGGCTACACCTTC	CASSYYDRVGRNGYTF
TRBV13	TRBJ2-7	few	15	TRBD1	TGTGCCAGCAGCTTAGGGGACAGGAGCTCCTACGAGCAGTACTTC	CASSLGDRSSYEQYF
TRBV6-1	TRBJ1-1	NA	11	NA	TGTGCCAGCAGTCGTGACGGAGAAGCTTTCTTT	CASSRDGEAFF
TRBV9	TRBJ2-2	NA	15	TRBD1	TGTGCCAGCAGCGTCGGACAGGGGGTGGCCGGGGAGCTGTTTTTT	CASSVGQGVAGELFF
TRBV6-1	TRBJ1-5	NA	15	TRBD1	TGTGCCAGCACCCCGGTGGGACAGTCAAATCAGCCCCAGCATTTT	CASTPVGQSNQPQHF
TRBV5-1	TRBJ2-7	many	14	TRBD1	TGCGCCAGCAGCTTCAGGGGGCGCTCGGACGAGCAGTACTTC	CASSFRGRSDEQYF
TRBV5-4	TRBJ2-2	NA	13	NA	TGTGCCAGCAGCAGGGTTGGTGCCGGGGAGCTGTTTTTT	CASSRVGAGELFF
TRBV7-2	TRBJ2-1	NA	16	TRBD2	TGTGCCAGCAGCTTAGAGCTAGCGGGAGTCGGAAATGAGCAGTTCTTC	CASSLELAGVGNEQFF
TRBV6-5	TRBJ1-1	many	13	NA	TGTGCCAGCAGTCTCATCGGGGGCACTGAAGCTTTCTTT	CASSLIGGTEAFF
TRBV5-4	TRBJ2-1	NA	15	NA	TGTGCCAGCAGCTCCCTTGGGGGGCAGTACAATGAGCAGTTCTTC	CASSSLGGQYNEQFF
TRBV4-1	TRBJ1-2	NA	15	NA	TGCGCCAGCAGCCCGACCGGGACGAAAGGATATGGCTACACCTTC	CASSPTGTKGYGYTF
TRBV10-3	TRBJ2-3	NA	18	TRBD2	TGTGCCATCAGTGAGAGACCCCCGGCTAGCGGGATCCCAGATACGCAGTATTTT	CAISERPPASGIPDTQYF
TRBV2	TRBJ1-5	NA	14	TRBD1	TGTGCCAGCGCCCGGGACAGAAGCAATCAGCCCCAGCATTTT	CASARDRSNQPQHF
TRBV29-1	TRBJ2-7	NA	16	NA	TGCAGCGTTGCCGCTCCTCCCGGTGCCGGGACCTACGAGCAGTACTTC	CSVAAPPGAGTYEQYF
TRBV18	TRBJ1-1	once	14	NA	TGTGCCAGCTCCCTCGACAGAAGGGGCACTGAAGCTTTCTTT	CASSLDRRGTEAFF
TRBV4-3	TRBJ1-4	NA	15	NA	TGCGCCAGCAGCCAGACCCGGGACATCTCTGAAAAACTGTTTTTT	CASSQTRDISEKLFF
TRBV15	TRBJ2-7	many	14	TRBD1	TGTGCCACCAGCAGGACAGGGCTAAACTACGAGCAGTACTTC	CATSRTGLNYEQYF
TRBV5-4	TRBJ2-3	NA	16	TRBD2	TGTGCCAGCAGTGATCAAGCGGGATCAAGCACAGATACGCAGTATTTT	CASSDQAGSSTDTQYF
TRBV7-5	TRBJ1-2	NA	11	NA	TGTGCGAAGGGGGGAGTTGGTGGCTACACCTTC	CAKGGVGGYTF
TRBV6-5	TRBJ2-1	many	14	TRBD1	TGTGCCAGCAGGGGACAGGGCATCTACAATGAGCAGTTCTTC	CASRGQGIYNEQFF
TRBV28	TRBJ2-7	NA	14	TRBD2	TGTGCCAGCAGGGATAGCGGGATTGGATACGAGCAGTACTTC	CASRDSGIGYEQYF
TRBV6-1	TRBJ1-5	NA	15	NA	TGTGCCAGCAGTCCCGGGACCATCACGTCTCAGCCCCAGCATTTT	CASSPGTITSQPQHF
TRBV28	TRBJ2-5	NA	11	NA	TGTGCCAGCAGTTTCAGGGAGACCCAGTACTTC	CASSFRETQYF
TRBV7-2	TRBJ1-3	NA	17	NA	TGTGCCAGCAGCCTCCGACCCAGCGGTCCCTCTGGAAACACCATATATTTT	CASSLRPSGPSGNTIYF
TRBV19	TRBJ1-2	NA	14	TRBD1	TGTGCCAGTAGTATAGCAGGGGGAGGCTATGGCTACACCTTC	CASSIAGGGYGYTF
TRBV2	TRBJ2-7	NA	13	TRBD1	TGTGCCAGCAGTGAACGGGACAGTAGCGAGCAGTACTTC	CASSERDSSEQYF
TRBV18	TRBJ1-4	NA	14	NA	TGTGCCAGCCAGGTGGGGCAGCCTAATGAAAAACTGTTTTTT	CASQVGQPNEKLFF
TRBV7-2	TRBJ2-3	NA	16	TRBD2	TGTGCCAGCAGCCCGAGGACTAGCGGGTCTAGAGATACGCAGTATTTT	CASSPRTSGSRDTQYF
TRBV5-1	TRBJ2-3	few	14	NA	TGCGCCAGCAGCCCCCTAGGAAGCACAGATACGCAGTATTTT	CASSPLGSTDTQYF
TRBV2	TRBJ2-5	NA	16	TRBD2	TGTGCCAGCAGAGCCAGGACTAGCGGGATCCAAGAGACCCAGTACTTC	CASRARTSGIQETQYF
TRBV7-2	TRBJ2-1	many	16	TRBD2	TGTGCCAGCAGCTTAGCGGGCGGGAGGACCTACAATGAGCAGTTCTTC	CASSLAGGRTYNEQFF
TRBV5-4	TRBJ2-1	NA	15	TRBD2	TGTGCCAGCAGCTTGGAACTAGCGGGATACAATGAGCAGTTCTTC	CASSLELAGYNEQFF
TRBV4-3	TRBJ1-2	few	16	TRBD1	TGCGCCAGCAGCCAATCTCCGGGACAGGGAGACTTAGGCTACACCTTC	CASSQSPGQGDLGYTF
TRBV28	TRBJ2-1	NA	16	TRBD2	TGTGCCAGCAGTCCCCTGACTAGCGGACCTAACAATGAGCAGTTCTTC	CASSPLTSGPNNEQFF
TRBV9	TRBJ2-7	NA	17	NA	TGTGCCAGCAGCGAGGGCCCGTTTGCGGGCGGATCCTACGAGCAGTACTTC	CASSEGPFAGGSYEQYF
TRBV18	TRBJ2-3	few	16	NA	TGTGCCAGCTCACAACGGATTGGCGGGAGCACAGATACGCAGTATTTT	CASSQRIGGSTDTQYF
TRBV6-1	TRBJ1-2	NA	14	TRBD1	TGTGCCAGCAGCGGGGACAGGGGGCGGGATGGCTACACCTTC	CASSGDRGRDGYTF
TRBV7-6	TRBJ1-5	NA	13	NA	TGTGCCAGCAGCTTAGCGCCCCATCAGCCCCAGCATTTT	CASSLAPHQPQHF
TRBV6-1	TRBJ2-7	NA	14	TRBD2	TGTGCCAGCAGTCGGACTAGCGGGAGTGACGAGCAGTACTTC	CASSRTSGSDEQYF
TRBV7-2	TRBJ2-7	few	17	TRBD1	TGTGCCAGCAGCTATTTCTCATCCGGGACAGGGACCTACGAGCAGTACTTC	CASSYFSSGTGTYEQYF
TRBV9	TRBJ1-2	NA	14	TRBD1	TGTGCCAGCTCACCCGGGACAGGGGCCTATGGCTACACCTTC	CASSPGTGAYGYTF
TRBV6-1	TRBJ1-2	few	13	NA	TGTGCCAGCAGTGAGGGAACCCGGGGGGGCTACACCTTC	CASSEGTRGGYTF
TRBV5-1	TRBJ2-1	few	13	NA	TGCGCCAGCAGCCTGGGACAAAAGGATGAGCAGTTCTTC	CASSLGQKDEQFF
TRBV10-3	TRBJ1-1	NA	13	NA	TGTGCCATCAGTGAACAGGGACCCACTGAAGCTTTCTTT	CAISEQGPTEAFF
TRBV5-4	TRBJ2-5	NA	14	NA	TGTGCCAGCAGCAAACAGGGTGAGCGAGAGACCCAGTACTTC	CASSKQGERETQYF
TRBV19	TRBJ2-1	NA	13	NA	TGTGCCAGTAGTAGAACTAGTTACAATGAGCAGTTCTTC	CASSRTSYNEQFF
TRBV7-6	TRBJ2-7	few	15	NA	TGTGCCAGCAGCTTAGCGGACTCGAGGGACTACGAGCAGTACTTC	CASSLADSRDYEQYF